Listed below are T cell receptor beta chains from one sample, sequenced in a study of T cells after yellow fever vaccination. TCRdb recomputed calls from the 5' RACE reads with MiXCR, one row per CDR3 protein. The sample has some 340,000 distinct CDR3 sequences; around a tenth are singletons. The sequences come from CD4+ T cells sorted from PBMCs, collected 45 days after the yellow fever booster vaccination. These receptors originate from a man between 18 and 35 years old who received the YFV17D yellow fever vaccine. CDR3s include the opening cysteine and the closing phenylalanine or tryptophan. The order of the fields is clone size, D gene, V gene, J gene, CDR3 protein, CDR3 DNA. The D gene is left open where the match is weak. The listing skips clone size in some rows; elsewhere it reads once, few, many or a size class.

-	TRBD2	TRBV5-1	TRBJ2-1	CASSPIAGGDRQFF	TGCGCCAGCAGCCCTATAGCGGGGGGCGACAGGCAGTTCTTC
few	-	TRBV29-1	TRBJ1-4	CSVSVGTHNEKLFF	TGCAGCGTCTCCGTAGGGACACATAATGAAAAACTGTTTTTT
few	-	TRBV11-2	TRBJ2-7	CASSSNRQLYEQYF	TGTGCCAGCAGCTCGAATCGACAGCTCTACGAGCAGTACTTC
-	-	TRBV12-3/TRBV12-4	TRBJ2-3	CASTPEGTQYF	TGTGCCAGCACCCCTGAGGGTACGCAGTATTTT
few	-	TRBV12-3/TRBV12-4	TRBJ1-1	CASSSSAFTEAFF	TGTGCCAGCAGTTCCTCTGCGTTTACTGAAGCTTTCTTT
many	TRBD1	TRBV6-6	TRBJ1-4	CASKDRGQWDSEKLFF	TGTGCCAGCAAAGACAGGGGGCAATGGGATTCTGAAAAACTGTTTTTT
-	-	TRBV7-2	TRBJ2-1	CASSLEGDPYNEQFF	TGTGCCAGCAGCTTAGAGGGGGACCCCTACAATGAGCAGTTCTTC
-	TRBD1	TRBV12-3/TRBV12-4	TRBJ1-2	CASSPQTGERGGYTF	TGTGCCAGCAGTCCCCAGACAGGGGAGAGAGGTGGCTACACCTTC
few	TRBD2	TRBV27	TRBJ2-3	CASSFYVGGGADTQYF	TGTGCCAGCAGTTTTTACGTTGGCGGGGGGGCAGATACGCAGTATTTT
few	-	TRBV20-1	TRBJ2-1	CSAQLGLYNEQFF	TGCAGTGCGCAGCTTGGACTATACAATGAGCAGTTCTTC
many	-	TRBV6-2/TRBV6-3	TRBJ2-2	CASRPVVAGELFF	TGTGCCAGCAGGCCCGTGGTGGCCGGGGAGCTGTTTTTT
few	TRBD2	TRBV4-3	TRBJ2-3	CASSPERGGRKQYF	TGCGCCAGCAGCCCAGAGCGGGGGGGACGGAAGCAGTATTTT
few	-	TRBV2	TRBJ1-5	CASSMDSTRSNQPQHF	TGTGCCAGCAGTATGGACTCAACAAGAAGCAATCAGCCCCAGCATTTT
few	-	TRBV5-1	TRBJ2-2	CASSLLQVNTGELFF	TGCGCCAGCAGCTTGCTACAGGTTAACACCGGGGAGCTGTTTTTT
many	-	TRBV5-1	TRBJ1-3	CASSLDGSGNTIYF	TGCGCCAGCAGCTTGGACGGCTCTGGAAACACCATATATTTT
-	-	TRBV5-4	TRBJ2-3	CASKLGLYTDTQYF	TGTGCCAGCAAACTAGGACTCTACACAGATACGCAGTATTTT
few	-	TRBV30	TRBJ2-7	CAWSSGPRREQYF	TGTGCCTGGAGTTCGGGACCCCGCCGGGAGCAGTACTTC
many	-	TRBV9	TRBJ1-3	CASSERGASGNTIYF	TGTGCCAGCAGCGAAAGAGGGGCCTCTGGAAACACCATATATTTT